This T cell receptor beta chain was retrieved from a study of cytotoxic CD8 clonotypes in ibrutinib-treated CLL. The assay was immunoSEQ multiplex PCR, and TCRdb's table has in-frame clones only and misses some. This table has a few hundred thousand clones, 60% to 75% appearing once. V shed 7 bases and J shed 1 base, with 14 bases lying between them. CDR1 LNHDA and CDR2 SQIVND come from the germline V gene (reference sequence). The CDR3 extends over 14 amino acids. This clonotype originated in a human donor with chronic lymphocytic leukemia. Sequencing used PBMCs, obtained after 24 months of ibrutinib treatment. V gene TRBV19 combines with J gene TRBJ2-7; D is undetermined. DNA for the CDR3: TGTGCCAGTAAGCCAGACTTTGTATCCTACGAGCAGTACTTC. Its translation: CASKPDFVSYEQYF.